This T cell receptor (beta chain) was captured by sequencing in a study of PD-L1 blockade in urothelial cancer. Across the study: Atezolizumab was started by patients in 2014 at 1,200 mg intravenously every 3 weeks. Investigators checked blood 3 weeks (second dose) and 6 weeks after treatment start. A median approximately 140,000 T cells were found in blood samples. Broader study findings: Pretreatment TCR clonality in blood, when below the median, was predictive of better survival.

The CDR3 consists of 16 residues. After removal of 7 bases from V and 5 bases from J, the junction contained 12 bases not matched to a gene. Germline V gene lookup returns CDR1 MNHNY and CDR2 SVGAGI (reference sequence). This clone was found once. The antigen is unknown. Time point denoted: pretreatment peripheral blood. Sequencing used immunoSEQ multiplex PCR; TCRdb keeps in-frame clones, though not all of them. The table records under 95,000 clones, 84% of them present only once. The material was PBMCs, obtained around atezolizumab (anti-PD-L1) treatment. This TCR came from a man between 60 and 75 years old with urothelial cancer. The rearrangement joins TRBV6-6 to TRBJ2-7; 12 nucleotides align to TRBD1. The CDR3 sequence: CASTRSSGTGGHEQYF. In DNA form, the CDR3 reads TGTGCCAGCACTAGAAGCAGCGGGACAGGGGGCCACGAGCAGTACTTC.